The 32 T cell receptor beta chains below were found in one sample sequenced in a study of OX40 agonist ivuxolimab in advanced cancers. The table came from immunoSEQ multiplex PCR; TCRdb's copy has only in-frame clones and leaves some out. The repertoire includes approximately 69,000 clones, around four fifths of them detected once, and under 3% sits in the top ten. Source: CD4+ or CD8+ T cells sorted from blood, taken in a trial of the OX40 agonist ivuxolimab. The receptors were sampled from an adult with an advanced solid tumor such as melanoma, head and neck, liver or kidney cancer.

The chain carries TRBV11-2 and TRBJ2-1; D might be TRBD1 (5 bases). This CDR3 region has 11 residues. Germline values: CDR1 SGHAT, CDR2 FQNNGV. V lost 6 bases and J 13 bases, leaving 13 bases between the germline ends. Here the CDR3 reads CASRELQVQFF. For the CDR3, the DNA is TGTGCCAGCAGGGAATTACAGGTCCAGTTCTTC.

The V and J genes are TRBV28 and TRBJ2-7; TRBD2 matches 12 bases. Germline-derived CDR1 and CDR2 are MDHEN and SYDVKM. This CDR3 comprises 14 residues. V was pared by 3 bases and J by 6 bases, with 3 bases of the junction left unmatched. The CDR3: CASSLRLAGVEQYF. The CDR3 region has the DNA TGTGCCAGCAGTTTGAGACTAGCGGGAGTCGAGCAGTACTTC.

The J gene is TRBJ2-7, the V gene TRBV5-1; 10 bases align to TRBD2. There are 16 residues in the CDR3. The germline V gene encodes CDR1 SGHRS and CDR2 YFSETQ. The V segment lost 4 bases and the J segment 2 bases; nucleotides outside the gene matches: 9. The CDR3 nucleotides read TGCGCCAGCAGCCCCCTCGCTAGCGGGGGCGCCTACGAGCAGTACTTC. Translating gives CASSPLASGGAYEQYF. Using reference TRBV5-1 and TRBJ2-7 for the parts outside the CDR3, the full variable domain is KAGVTQTPRYLIKTRGQQVTLSCSPISGHRSVSWYQQTPGQGLQFLFEYFSETQRNKGNFPGRFSGRQFSNSRSEMNVSTLELGDSALYLCASSPLASGGAYEQYFGPGTRLTVT.

V is TRBV7-9 and J is TRBJ2-5, with D possibly matching TRBD2 (6 bases). The DNA end is a closer match to TRBJ2-7, so the J assignment may be wrong. This CDR3 has 14 residues. CDR1 is SEHNR, CDR2 FQNEAQ, per germline (reference sequence). The CDR3 bases are TGTGCCAGCAGCTTATCCGGGGGTCTGGACGAGCAGTACTTC. It translates to CASSLSGGLDEQYF.

By share, this clone counts as medium-sized (0.01 to 0.1%). The V call is TRBV5-6, the J call TRBJ2-1; 8 bases are shared with TRBD1. CDR3 size: 14 residues. Germline CDR1 and CDR2: SGHDT and YYEEEE. The ends lost 1 base at V and 6 bases at J; junction bases unmatched: 3. As DNA, the CDR3 is TGTGCCAGCAGCTTGCCAGGACAGGGCAATGAGCAGTTCTTC. It is translated as CASSLPGQGNEQFF. The whole variable domain, remainder taken from reference TRBV5-6 and TRBJ2-1, is DAGVTQSPTHLIKTRGQQVTLRCSPKSGHDTVSWYQQALGQGPQFIFQYYEEEERQRGNFPDRFSGHQFPNYSSELNVNALLLGDSALYLCASSLPGQGNEQFFGPGTRLTVL.

V gene TRBV19 combines with J gene TRBJ1-2; D gene unclear. The germline V gene encodes CDR1 LNHDA and CDR2 SQIVND (reference sequence). Trimming removed 3 bases from V and 8 bases from J, with 10 bases in between. The CDR3 covers 12 residues. The CDR3: CASSIYGYGYTF. The CDR3 nucleotides read TGTGCCAGTAGTATTTATGGCTACGGCTACACCTTC.

This chain connects TRBV9 to TRBJ1-2; TRBD1 agrees at 9 bases. The V gene's germline CDR1 is SGDLS and CDR2 YYNGEE. The CDR3 sequence is 15 residues long. V lost 4 bases, J lost 5 bases, and 9 bases stayed unmatched. This CDR3 is CASSPRTGVGYGYTF. CDR3 sequence (DNA): TGTGCCAGCAGCCCCCGGACAGGGGTAGGATATGGCTACACCTTC.

The gene calls are TRBV5-1 and TRBJ2-2; D unresolved. The V gene lost 4 bases and the J gene lost 7 bases, with 8 bases spanning the gap. Germline V gives CDR1 SGHRS, CDR2 YFSETQ. The CDR3 sequence is 12 residues long. CDR3 amino acids: CASSRDGGELFF. The CDR3 DNA follows: TGCGCCAGCAGCCGTGATGGCGGGGAGCTGTTTTTT.

The CDR3 DNA sequence: TGTGCCAGCAGTACTGGACAGACCCTTAATGAAAAACTGTTTTTT. Translated: CASSTGQTLNEKLFF. The rearrangement joins TRBV6-1 to TRBJ1-4, with TRBD1 as a possible D gene (6 bases). V was clipped by 5 bases and J by 4 bases, with 14 bases between them. This CDR3 has 15 residues. Germline V gives CDR1 MNHNS, CDR2 SASEGT.

The J gene is TRBJ2-7, the V gene TRBV27; 8 bases agree with TRBD2. J was trimmed by 3 bases and V by 6 bases; bases with no gene match: 10. CDR3 length: 15 amino acids. The germline CDR1 and CDR2 sequences are MNHEY and SMNVEV (reference sequence). CDR3 amino acids: CASRLSGSHIYEQYF. The CDR3 DNA reads as TGTGCCAGCAGGTTAAGCGGGAGTCATATCTACGAGCAGTACTTC.

This chain uses TRBV18 with TRBJ2-7; 8 bases match TRBD1. With 0 bases clipped from V and 7 bases from J, the junction kept 8 bases outside the gene matches. The CDR3 consists of 15 residues. From germline, CDR1 is KGHSH and CDR2 LQKENI. The CDR3 DNA follows: TGTGCCAGCTCACCACCGGGGGCAGGGGGCAGTGAGCAGTACTTC. Translated: CASSPPGAGGSEQYF.

This clone came up once. The rearrangement uses TRBV5-1 and TRBJ2-1; 9 bases fit TRBD1. Trimming at V came to 3 bases and at J to 7 bases, leaving 5 bases not matched to a gene. The CDR3 covers 14 residues. Germline-derived CDR1 and CDR2 are SGHRS and YFSETQ. CDR3 bases: TGCGCCAGCAGCTCTAGGGACAGGGCAAATGAGCAGTTCTTC. Protein sequence: CASSSRDRANEQFF.

This clone was counted a single time. The chain couples TRBV7-9 to TRBJ2-1; 8 nucleotides line up with TRBD2. The CDR3 totals 15 residues. Germline CDR1 SEHNR, CDR2 FQNEAQ (reference sequence). The V segment lost 8 bases and the J segment 0 bases; nucleotides outside the gene matches: 6. DNA for the CDR3: TGTGCCAGCGGAGCGGGGGAGAGCTCCTACAATGAGCAGTTCTTC. This translates into CASGAGESSYNEQFF.

The chain has TRBV5-4 and TRBJ1-5; TRBD1 is a possible D gene (5 bases). The germline V gene encodes CDR1 SGHNT and CDR2 YYREEE (reference sequence). V gave up 4 bases and J gave up 3 bases, with 11 bases separating them. This CDR3 is 14 amino acids long. The CDR3 DNA follows: TGTGCCAGCAGCACTGAGGGGACCAATCAGCCCCAGCATTTT. Translating it yields CASSTEGTNQPQHF.

This rearrangement joins TRBV6-5 to TRBJ2-3; 7 nucleotides line up with TRBD2. The germline CDR1 and CDR2 sequences are MNHEY and SVGAGI. The length of the CDR3 is 16 residues. Losses at the gene ends were 0 bases for V and 4 bases for J; bases not matched to a gene: 7. CDR3 nucleotide sequence: TGTGCCAGCAGTTACTCCGCCGGGAGGCCCGCAGATACGCAGTATTTT. Translating it yields CASSYSAGRPADTQYF.

The DNA of the CDR3 is TGTGCCAGTAGTATCCACGCAGGGGGCGACTACGAGCAGTACTTC. Translation: CASSIHAGGDYEQYF. The chain has TRBV19 and TRBJ2-7; 8 bases map to TRBD1. The V gene's germline CDR1 is LNHDA and CDR2 SQIVND (reference sequence). Losses at the gene ends were 3 bases for V and 3 bases for J; bases not matched to a gene: 7. The CDR3 is 15 residues long.

This chain connects TRBV10-3 to TRBJ1-1; D ambiguous. The CDR3 extends over 13 amino acids. The germline gives CDR1 ENHRY, CDR2 SYGVKD. V lost 8 bases to trimming and J lost 1 base, with 11 bases between them. Written as DNA, the CDR3 is TGTGCCATCGGAAAAACTGGGAACACTGAAGCTTTCTTT. This encodes CAIGKTGNTEAFF.

The V and J genes are TRBV19 and TRBJ2-5, with D unresolved. Trimming took off 5 bases at V and 6 bases at J, with 16 bases between the two ends. This CDR3 is 14 amino acids long. Germline CDR1 and CDR2: LNHDA and SQIVND (reference sequence). CDR3 nucleotide sequence: TGTGCCAGTAGTCCCGGCGACGGGCAAAAGACCCAGTACTTC. Its translation is CASSPGDGQKTQYF.

The V gene is TRBV11-1, the J gene TRBJ1-1, with D possibly being TRBD1 (5 bases). The CDR3 extends over 14 amino acids. The V gene lost 3 bases and the J gene lost 0 bases, with 8 bases spanning the gap. Germline V gives CDR1 SGHAT, CDR2 FQDESV (reference sequence). The CDR3 protein is CASSLGQVNTEAFF. In nucleotides, the CDR3 is TGTGCCAGCAGCTTGGGGCAGGTGAACACTGAAGCTTTCTTT.

J is TRBJ2-7 and V is TRBV6-1, with D hard to call. Deletions cut 7 bases from V and 0 bases from J, with 10 bases between. CDR3 length: 13 residues. The germline V gene has CDR1 MNHNS and CDR2 SASEGT. In DNA form, the CDR3 reads TGTGCCAGCATGAGACTTAGCTCCTACGAGCAGTACTTC. It is translated as CASMRLSSYEQYF.

V and J are TRBV28 and TRBJ2-5; D may be TRBD1 (6 bases). The end of the DNA aligns better with TRBJ2-7, so the J call may be wrong. CDR1 MDHEN and CDR2 SYDVKM come from the germline V gene. This CDR3 is 14 amino acids long. The CDR3 DNA reads TGTGCCAGCAGTTTACCCAACCAGGGGTCCGAGCAGTACTTC. As protein: CASSLPNQGSEQYF.

V gene TRBV5-1 combines with J gene TRBJ1-3, with D tentatively TRBD1 (6 bases). Trimming cost V 0 bases and J 1 base, with 11 bases left between them. Germline V gives CDR1 SGHRS, CDR2 YFSETQ. CDR3 size: 16 residues. CDR3 bases: TGCGCCAGCAGCTTGGGACAGGCGGCGTCTGGAAACACCATATATTTT. Its translation is CASSLGQAASGNTIYF.

This clone appeared a single time. This chain connects TRBV5-6 to TRBJ2-7; no clear D. This CDR3 region has 16 residues. From germline, CDR1 is SGHDT and CDR2 YYEEEE. Trimming took off 6 bases at V and 3 bases at J, with 22 bases between the two ends. CDR3 DNA: TGTGCCAGCACCTCCGGCCGAGAGAGGAAGGGCTACGAGCAGTACTTC. Residues: CASTSGRERKGYEQYF.

The chain uses TRBV5-5 and TRBJ2-7; no clear D gene. This CDR3 is 12 amino acids long. V was shortened by 0 bases and J by 3 bases, with 4 bases between the two germline ends. Germline CDR1 SGHKS, CDR2 YYEKEE (reference sequence). CDR3 protein: CASSLEVYEQYF. CDR3 coding DNA: TGTGCCAGCAGCTTGGAGGTCTACGAGCAGTACTTC.

CDR3 region: CASGKYPTPRPFF. In DNA, the CDR3 is TGTGCCAGCGGCAAGTACCCGACTCCGAGACCTTTCTTT. V and J are TRBV6-5 and TRBJ1-1; D unresolved. V was pared by 8 bases and J by 12 bases, with 22 bases between. CDR3 length: 13 amino acids. CDR1 is MNHEY and CDR2 is SVGAGI in the germline V gene.

This chain joins TRBV6-6 and TRBJ2-3, with D uncertain. The CDR3 loop spans 15 amino acids. Trimming took off 7 bases at V and 0 bases at J, with 14 bases between the two ends. Germline values: CDR1 MNHNY, CDR2 SVGAGI (reference sequence). CDR3 in amino acids: CASTPWGSSTDTQYF. CDR3 DNA sequence: TGTGCCAGCACCCCATGGGGATCTAGCACAGATACGCAGTATTTT.

CDR3 loop: CASSVTVNTEAFF. The DNA of the CDR3 is TGTGCCAGCAGTGTTACGGTGAACACTGAAGCTTTCTTT. The gene calls are TRBV6-1 and TRBJ1-1; D not certain. The CDR3 is made up of 13 amino acids. Per the germline V gene, CDR1 is MNHNS and CDR2 is SASEGT. The germline V and J ends were trimmed by 4 bases and 0 bases, with 6 bases remaining between them.

CDR3 bases: TGTGCCAGCAGTGGTATAGGGTCGGGGGTGACCCAGTACTTC. As protein: CASSGIGSGVTQYF. V usage is TRBV2 and J usage is TRBJ2-5; D possibly corresponds to TRBD2 (6 bases). The CDR3 has 14 residues. Per the germline V gene, CDR1 is SNHLY and CDR2 is FYNNEI. Trimming removed 4 bases at V and 7 bases at J, with 16 bases between.

The gene calls are TRBV5-1 and TRBJ2-3; 7 positions agree with TRBD1. The germline V gene has CDR1 SGHRS and CDR2 YFSETQ. With V trimmed by 4 bases and J by 5 bases, 7 bases remained unmatched. This CDR3 region has 14 residues. Written as DNA, the CDR3 is TGCGCCAGCAGCACCGGACAGGTGGAAGATACGCAGTATTTT. Protein product: CASSTGQVEDTQYF.

The genes are TRBV7-8 and TRBJ2-7; D may be TRBD2 (5 bases). V lost 0 bases and J 3 bases, leaving 9 bases between the germline ends. CDR3 length equals 14 residues. In germline, CDR1 is SGHVS, CDR2 FQNEAQ. CDR3 nucleotide sequence: TGTGCCAGCAGCTTAGCTTCGGGAATCTACGAGCAGTACTTC. It yields the protein CASSLASGIYEQYF. Full variable domain (rest looked up from reference TRBV7-8 and TRBJ2-7): GAGVSQSPRYKVAKRGQDVALRCDPISGHVSLFWYQQALGQGPEFLTYFQNEAQLDKSGLPSDRFFAERPEGSVSTLKIQRTQQEDSAVYLCASSLASGIYEQYFGPGTRLTVT.

The rearrangement links TRBV18 to TRBJ1-5; maybe TRBD1 (6 bases). Trimming shortened V by 6 bases and J by 1 base, and 7 bases separated the two germline ends. This CDR3 comprises 13 residues. Germline values: CDR1 KGHSH, CDR2 LQKENI. The CDR3 loop is CASSTGSNQPQHF. CDR3 DNA: TGTGCCAGCTCCACAGGGAGCAATCAGCCCCAGCATTTT.

In its sample, this clone was seen once. The chain uses TRBV30 and TRBJ2-2; tentative D call: TRBD1 (5 bases). The CDR3 has 15 residues. Trimming left V 4 bases short and J 2 bases short, with 14 bases between. Germline V lookup: CDR1 GTSNPN, CDR2 SVGIG (reference sequence). The CDR3 protein is CAWTPRAANTGELFF. The CDR3 bases are TGTGCCTGGACCCCCAGGGCAGCAAACACCGGGGAGCTGTTTTTT.